A single sample gave rise to the 23 T cell receptor beta chains below, sequenced in a study of T cells expressing NK-cell markers. TCRdb reprocessed the 5' RACE reads, with one entry per CDR3 protein and no DNA. This sample's table reports approximately 15,000 distinct CDR3 sequences. Source material: blood T cells: a sorted CD56 or NKG2C T cell subset, CD4+ or CD8+ T cells, or bulk PBMC T cells (not recorded which). The origin of the receptors is a man between 18 and 69 years old in good health.

The chain carries TRBV5-1 and TRBJ2-7. Germline V gene data show CDR1 as SGHRS and CDR2 as YFSETQ. The CDR3 sequence is 14 residues long. The CDR3 protein is CASSFRTNDDEQYF.

The chain is built from TRBV4-2 and TRBJ1-2; TCRdb calls TRBD1, which cannot be checked without DNA. The CDR3 covers 14 residues. Germline CDR1 reads LGHNA; CDR2 reads YNFKEQ. The chain's CDR3 is CASSQDRLFYGYTF.

The chain carries TRBV7-8 and TRBJ2-4. CDR3 length equals 17 residues. Looked up from germline, CDR1 is SGHVS and CDR2 is FQNEAQ. The CDR3 here is CASSLARFQGTKNIQYF.

The chain joins TRBV21-1 to TRBJ2-3; no DNA is available, so the TRBD2 call from TCRdb remains unchecked. TRBV21-1 is noted as a pseudogene. CDR3 length: 17 residues. The CDR3 protein is CASSKKNRRRVTDTQYF.

The V gene is TRBV3-1, the J gene TRBJ2-3; TCRdb reports TRBD2, a call that lacks DNA to check it against. The CDR3 runs 15 residues. From germline, CDR1 is LGHDT and CDR2 YNNKEL (reference sequence). The CDR3 protein is CASSPGGVSTDTQYF.

V usage is TRBV7-3 and J usage is TRBJ1-2; TCRdb calls TRBD1, which cannot be checked without DNA. The CDR3 spans 17 residues. CDR1 is SGHTA and CDR2 is FQGTGA in the germline V gene. The CDR3 loop reads CASSPQGRDRGFYGYTF.

Its frequency marks this clonotype as medium-sized. The chain links TRBV28 to TRBJ2-1; TCRdb outputs TRBD1, but without DNA this stays unchecked. Germline-derived CDR1 and CDR2 are MDHEN and SYDVKM. This CDR3 is 14 amino acids long. CDR3 region: CASPGVPPYNEQFF. Looking up the rest from reference TRBV28 and TRBJ2-1 gives the full variable domain: DVKVTQSSRYLVKRTGEKVFLECVQDMDHENMFWYRQDPGLGLRLIYFSYDVKMKEKGDIPEGYSVSREKKERFSLILESASTNQTSMYLCASPGVPPYNEQFFGPGTRLTVL.

The genes are TRBV6-1 and TRBJ1-6; the D call from TCRdb, TRBD1, cannot be confirmed without DNA. The length of the CDR3 is 13 residues. Looked up from germline, CDR1 is MNHNS and CDR2 is SASEGT. The CDR3 reads CASKEYPDSPLHF.

The chain combines TRBV7-2 with TRBJ2-2; TCRdb's D call of TRBD1 is untestable without DNA. The CDR3 extends over 16 amino acids. Germline V gene lookup returns CDR1 SGHTA and CDR2 FQGNSA. The CDR3 is CASSLAGTGIIGELFF.

The gene calls are TRBV20-1 and TRBJ2-1. The germline gives CDR1 DFQATT, CDR2 SNEGSKA (reference sequence). The CDR3 has 14 residues. The CDR3 loop is CSARTLGSYNEQFF.

The genes are TRBV7-9 and TRBJ2-1; TCRdb lists TRBD2, though no DNA is available to test this call. The CDR3 contains 16 residues. Germline V gene data show CDR1 as SEHNR and CDR2 as FQNEAQ (reference sequence). The CDR3 is CASSPGMASSRNEQFF.

The chain joins TRBV7-9 to TRBJ1-2; TCRdb designates TRBD1, a call that cannot be tested without DNA. Germline CDR1 reads SEHNR; CDR2 reads FQNEAQ (reference sequence). CDR3 size: 14 residues. CDR3 residues: CASTPTGTAYGYTF.

This chain joins TRBV3-1 and TRBJ2-1; as DNA is missing, the TRBD2 call by TCRdb cannot be tested. Germline values: CDR1 LGHDT, CDR2 YNNKEL (reference sequence). The CDR3 is made up of 13 amino acids. CDR3 sequence: CASSPRMGNEQFF.

J is TRBJ1-3 and V is TRBV27; TCRdb selects TRBD1, and the lack of DNA leaves this call unchecked. The CDR3 is 15 amino acids. CDR1 and CDR2 from the germline V gene are MNHEY and SMNVEV (reference sequence). CDR3 residues: CASSLRGLRGNTIYF.

The V and J genes are TRBV20-1 and TRBJ2-3. The CDR3 has 14 residues. CDR1 is DFQATT, CDR2 SNEGSKA, per germline (reference sequence). The CDR3 sequence is CSAPDSGGADTQYF.

The chain is built from TRBV20-1 and TRBJ2-1; TCRdb calls TRBD1, which cannot be checked without DNA. Germline-derived CDR1 and CDR2 are DFQATT and SNEGSKA (reference sequence). The CDR3 is made up of 15 amino acids. The CDR3 sequence: CSATGAGSSYNEQFF.

CDR3 in amino acids: CASSLDPSVVTEAFF. The chain is built from TRBV11-2 and TRBJ1-1. This CDR3 comprises 15 residues. Germline CDR1 SGHAT, CDR2 FQNNGV. Combining the CDR3 with reference TRBV11-2 and TRBJ1-1 gives the whole variable domain EAGVAQSPRYKIIEKRQSVAFWCNPISGHATLYWYQQILGQGPKLLIQFQNNGVVDDSQLPKDRFSAERLKGVDSTLKIQPAKLEDSAVYLCASSLDPSVVTEAFFGQGTRLTVV.

The chain links TRBV30 to TRBJ2-5; TCRdb outputs TRBD1, but without DNA this stays unchecked. Germline-derived CDR1 and CDR2 are GTSNPN and SVGIG (reference sequence). The CDR3 covers 15 residues. The CDR3 region is CAWSTSDRTKETQYF.

The chain employs TRBV12-3 or TRBV12-4 and TRBJ2-7; lacking DNA, the TRBD1 call made by TCRdb goes unchecked. The CDR3 has 15 residues. CDR3 amino acids: CASTRKGRGAYEQYF.

J is TRBJ2-3 and V is TRBV5-1. Looked up from germline, CDR1 is SGHRS and CDR2 is YFSETQ. The CDR3 runs 14 residues. The CDR3 is CASSLHQITDTQYF. The full variable domain, completed using reference TRBV5-1 and TRBJ2-3, is KAGVTQTPRYLIKTRGQQVTLSCSPISGHRSVSWYQQTPGQGLQFLFEYFSETQRNKGNFPGRFSGRQFSNSRSEMNVSTLELGDSALYLCASSLHQITDTQYFGPGTRLTVL.

This clonotype is labeled large based on frequency. This chain links TRBV24-1 with TRBJ2-2; absent DNA, TCRdb's TRBD2 call cannot be checked. This CDR3 spans 15 amino acids. Per the germline V gene, CDR1 is KGHDR and CDR2 is SFDVKD. This CDR3 is CATGREGPNTGELFF.

The chain uses TRBV10-3 and TRBJ2-1; TCRdb's D gene call, TRBD2, goes unchecked for lack of DNA. From germline, CDR1 is ENHRY and CDR2 SYGVKD. CDR3 length: 15 residues. The chain's CDR3 is CAISPTSGSYNEQFF.

This rearrangement joins TRBV28 to TRBJ2-7. Germline V gene lookup returns CDR1 MDHEN and CDR2 SYDVKM. This CDR3 has 11 residues. CDR3 protein: CASSSRYEQYF.